A single sample gave rise to the 27 T cell receptor beta chains below, sequenced in a study of patients and donors after allogeneic stem cell transplantation. Each CDR3 protein is one row after TCRdb ran MiXCR on the RT-PCR reads. The sample shows roughly 940,000 distinct CDR3 sequences, over 15% of them seen only once. What was sequenced was blood, either unsorted or a sorted T cell fraction (not recorded which). Receptors were obtained from a human donor who was either an allogeneic HSCT recipient or a stem cell or donor lymphocyte infusion donor (not recorded which). It is not recorded whose cells these are; they may come from a transplant donor.

This chain uses TRBV11-2 with TRBJ2-7, with D possibly TRBD2 on 6 matching bases. This CDR3 has 14 amino acids. Germline-derived CDR1 and CDR2 are SGHAT and FQNNGV. With 5 bases removed from V and 3 bases from J, the gap between germline ends came to 14 bases. The CDR3 here is CASSRKTDYYEQYF. Written as DNA, the CDR3 is TGTGCCAGCAGCCGAAAGACGGACTACTACGAGCAGTACTTC.

The genes are TRBV6-1 and TRBJ1-3; D might be TRBD1 (5 bases). Germline V gene lookup returns CDR1 MNHNS and CDR2 SASEGT. Trimming left V 3 bases short and J 3 bases short, with 12 bases between. The CDR3 spans 15 residues. The CDR3, as DNA: TGTGCCAGCAGTGATCCCGGGACCCATGGAAACACCATATATTTT. Translation gives CASSDPGTHGNTIYF.

This chain links TRBV24-1 with TRBJ2-1, with 9 positions matching TRBD2. The CDR3 extends over 15 amino acids. Germline V gene data show CDR1 as KGHDR and CDR2 as SFDVKD. The trim removed 4 bases at V and 8 bases at J, leaving 8 bases unmatched. DNA of the CDR3: TGTGCCACCAGTGACCTTAGCGGGAGTGGCTATGAGCAGTTCTTC. It specifies CATSDLSGSGYEQFF.

V is TRBV7-9 and J is TRBJ2-5, with D possibly TRBD2 on 6 matching bases. Trimming stripped 5 bases from V and 2 bases from J, with 21 bases between. The CDR3 sequence is 17 residues long. The germline V gene has CDR1 SEHNR and CDR2 FQNEAQ (reference sequence). CDR3 protein: CASSPEEGTSGQETQYF. The CDR3 region has the DNA TGTGCCAGCAGCCCTGAGGAGGGGACCTCAGGGCAAGAGACCCAGTACTTC.

J is TRBJ2-3 and V is TRBV7-6; 7 nucleotides line up with TRBD2. V was clipped by 4 bases and J by 4 bases; unmatched bases: 11. The CDR3 extends over 16 amino acids. CDR1 is SGHVS and CDR2 is FNYEAQ in the germline V gene. This chain's CDR3 is CASSSPSGPHADTQYF. DNA for the CDR3: TGTGCCAGCAGCTCACCTAGCGGCCCCCATGCAGATACGCAGTATTTT.

The gene calls are TRBV20-1 and TRBJ1-1; TRBD1 is a possible D gene (6 bases). V lost 2 bases and J 7 bases, leaving 11 bases between the germline ends. Per germline, CDR1 DFQATT and CDR2 SNEGSKA (reference sequence). This CDR3 region has 12 residues. The chain's CDR3 is CSARTGFGEAFF. The CDR3, as DNA: TGCAGTGCTAGAACAGGGTTTGGTGAAGCTTTCTTT.

The sample holds one count of this clonotype. This rearrangement joins TRBV27 to TRBJ1-1, with D tentatively TRBD1 (5 bases). CDR1 is MNHEY, CDR2 SMNVEV, per germline (reference sequence). V lost 3 bases, J lost 8 bases, and 16 bases lay in between. The CDR3 extends over 14 amino acids. CDR3 loop: CASSFIPGGKEAFF. The DNA of the CDR3 is TGTGCCAGCAGTTTCATTCCGGGGGGGAAAGAAGCTTTCTTT.

This chain connects TRBV6-6 to TRBJ2-5; D is unresolved. Germline V gene sequence: CDR1 MNHNY, CDR2 SVGAGI (reference sequence). This CDR3 is 12 amino acids long. V was clipped by 4 bases and J by 3 bases, with 6 bases between them. The CDR3 DNA sequence: TGTGCCAGCAGTTTTGGGGAAGAGACCCAGTACTTC. Translating it yields CASSFGEETQYF.

The chain is built from TRBV20-1 and TRBJ2-5, with 8 bases that match TRBD2. This CDR3 contains 14 residues. J was trimmed by 1 base and V by 6 bases; bases with no gene match: 7. Looked up from germline, CDR1 is DFQATT and CDR2 is SNEGSKA (reference sequence). In DNA form, the CDR3 reads TGCAGTGCCAGTGGCGGGAGGTCCCAAGAGACCCAGTACTTC. Residues: CSASGGRSQETQYF.

V and J are TRBV5-1 and TRBJ1-4, with a tentative D call TRBD1 (5 bases). Per germline, CDR1 SGHRS and CDR2 YFSETQ. Trimming removed 0 bases from V and 4 bases from J, with 10 bases in between. The CDR3 has 15 amino acids. The CDR3 DNA sequence: TGCGCCAGCAGCTTGGAGGGACGGAGTAATGAAAAACTGTTTTTT. This gives the protein CASSLEGRSNEKLFF.

The chain links TRBV10-3 to TRBJ2-5; D not resolved. The germline gives CDR1 ENHRY, CDR2 SYGVKD. Trimming pared 3 bases from V and 1 base from J, leaving 12 bases between. This CDR3 is 15 amino acids long. The CDR3 spells CAISDSKAFQETQYF. CDR3 sequence (DNA): TGTGCCATCAGTGATAGTAAGGCCTTCCAAGAGACCCAGTACTTC.

The table lists this clonotype with a few counts. The chain recombines TRBV20-1 with TRBJ2-1; D unresolved. The CDR3 is made up of 15 amino acids. V was trimmed by 5 bases and J by 0 bases, leaving 14 bases between them. CDR1 DFQATT and CDR2 SNEGSKA come from the germline V gene (reference sequence). In DNA form, the CDR3 reads TGCAGTGCTCCAATCGGCGCTAGCTCCTACAATGAGCAGTTCTTC. It is translated as CSAPIGASSYNEQFF.

J is TRBJ2-2 and V is TRBV7-9; TRBD2 matches at 8 bases. Germline V lookup: CDR1 SEHNR, CDR2 FQNEAQ (reference sequence). This CDR3 has 17 residues. V lost 0 bases and J lost 5; bases outside the gene matches: 8. CDR3 region: CASSLAGAGAFTGELFF. As DNA, the CDR3 is TGTGCCAGCAGCTTAGCTGGAGCGGGAGCTTTTACCGGGGAGCTGTTTTTT.

This clonotype was found a few times. This chain uses TRBV11-1 with TRBJ2-3; D not certain. The CDR3 runs to 17 residues. Between the trimmed V and J ends, which lost 2 bases and 0 bases, there was a span of 15 bases. The germline CDR1 and CDR2 sequences are SGHAT and FQDESV (reference sequence). The CDR3 loop reads CASSLWATSSSTDTQYF. For the CDR3, the DNA is TGTGCCAGCAGCTTATGGGCTACCTCATCTAGCACAGATACGCAGTATTTT.

This clonotype occurred a few times. The genes are TRBV9 and TRBJ2-1, with D perhaps assigned TRBD1 or TRBD2 (5 bases each). The CDR3 is made up of 12 amino acids. CDR1 is SGDLS and CDR2 is YYNGEE in the germline V gene. The V end lost 4 bases, the J end lost 9 bases, and 11 bases lay between the germline ends. In DNA, the CDR3 is TGTGCCAGCAGCAAGGGGAGATCTGAGCAGTTCTTC. Encoded protein: CASSKGRSEQFF.

This chain joins TRBV6-1 and TRBJ2-2, with D unclear. Per germline, CDR1 MNHNS and CDR2 SASEGT. Trimming stripped 5 bases from V and 3 bases from J, with 7 bases between. The CDR3 is made up of 13 amino acids. CDR3 loop: CASSRIHTGELFF. CDR3 coding DNA: TGTGCCAGCAGTCGAATTCACACCGGGGAGCTGTTTTTT.

The CDR3 loop reads CASSSPTVPPQHF. The CDR3 region has the DNA TGTGCCAGCAGTTCCCCGACAGTGCCGCCCCAGCATTTT. This sequence joins TRBV6-6 and TRBJ1-5; D is possibly TRBD1 (5 bases). The CDR3 runs to 13 residues. Germline V lookup: CDR1 MNHNY, CDR2 SVGAGI (reference sequence). The germline V and J ends were trimmed by 4 bases and 9 bases, with 13 bases remaining between them.

This clonotype was seen more than once but under ten times. The chain joins TRBV24-1 to TRBJ2-7; 8 nucleotides line up with TRBD1. V trimming: 7 bases; J trimming: 6 bases; junction bases outside the gene matches: 10. Germline V gives CDR1 KGHDR, CDR2 SFDVKD. The CDR3 has 14 residues. Here the CDR3 DNA reads TGTGCCACCAGAGGACAGGGTCCCCTCGCCGAGCAGTACTTC. Residues: CATRGQGPLAEQYF.

The chain employs TRBV4-2 and TRBJ1-1; tentative D call: TRBD1 (6 bases). Germline CDR1 and CDR2: LGHNA and YNFKEQ. The CDR3 is 15 residues long. Deletions cut 4 bases from V and 0 bases from J, with 12 bases between. The CDR3 DNA sequence: TGTGCCAGCAGCCCTCTACAGGGTGTGAACACTGAAGCTTTCTTT. Translation: CASSPLQGVNTEAFF.

This rearrangement joins TRBV20-1 to TRBJ2-1; 7 nucleotides agree with TRBD1. The CDR3 extends over 13 amino acids. Germline V CDR1 and CDR2: DFQATT, SNEGSKA (reference sequence). J gave up 6 bases and V 4 bases, and 6 bases lay outside the gene matches. DNA of the CDR3: TGCAGTGCTATCGACAGGGTTGGCAATGAGCAGTTCTTC. Protein sequence: CSAIDRVGNEQFF.

In its sample, this clonotype was seen a few times. The chain links TRBV4-3 to TRBJ2-1; 8 positions agree with TRBD1. Germline values: CDR1 LGHNA, CDR2 YSLEER. The trim removed 3 bases at V and 7 bases at J, leaving 8 bases unmatched. This CDR3 contains 15 residues. For the CDR3, the DNA is TGCGCCAGCAGCCACAACCTCAGGGGGCAGAATGAGCAGTTCTTC. It yields the protein CASSHNLRGQNEQFF.

This rearrangement joins TRBV15 to TRBJ1-3, with D perhaps TRBD1 (5 bases). V was shortened by 2 bases and J by 2 bases, with 13 bases between the two germline ends. The CDR3 consists of 16 residues. The germline V gene has CDR1 LNHNV and CDR2 YYDKDF (reference sequence). CDR3 protein: CATSRWDPSPGNTIYF. CDR3 DNA: TGTGCCACCAGCAGATGGGACCCGTCCCCTGGAAACACCATATATTTT. Looking up the rest from reference TRBV15 and TRBJ1-3 gives the full variable domain: DAMVIQNPRYQVTQFGKPVTLSCSQTLNHNVMYWYQQKSSQAPKLLFHYYDKDFNNEADTPDNFQSRRPNTSFCFLDIRSPGLGDTAMYLCATSRWDPSPGNTIYFGEGSWLTVV.

This clonotype has more than one count but fewer than ten. The chain carries TRBV20-1 and TRBJ1-5; tentative D call: TRBD1 (5 bases). This CDR3 spans 15 amino acids. Germline V gene lookup returns CDR1 DFQATT and CDR2 SNEGSKA (reference sequence). V was trimmed by 6 bases and J by 2 bases, leaving 17 bases between them. The CDR3 loop is CSARSTGGGNQPQHF. The CDR3 DNA reads TGCAGTGCCCGCAGCACGGGGGGAGGCAATCAGCCCCAGCATTTT.

This clonotype was observed a few times. This chain connects TRBV6-5 to TRBJ1-1; tentatively, D is TRBD1 (5 bases). The CDR3 has 17 amino acids. Germline loops: CDR1 MNHEY, CDR2 SVGAGI. The V end was cut by 0 bases, the J end by 2 bases, with 16 bases between. CDR3 in amino acids: CASSYSTQGWRNTEAFF. As DNA, the CDR3 is TGTGCCAGCAGTTACTCGACCCAGGGATGGCGAAACACTGAAGCTTTCTTT.

The chain joins TRBV4-2 to TRBJ1-5, with a tentative D call TRBD1 (5 bases). Germline CDR1 is LGHNA and CDR2 is YNFKEQ. This CDR3 comprises 16 residues. V was cut by 4 bases and J by 2 bases, with 15 bases left in between. The CDR3 nucleotides read TGTGCCAGCAGCCCCGACGGGGCAAAAGGCAATCAGCCCCAGCATTTT. Its protein product is CASSPDGAKGNQPQHF.

This clonotype was observed a few times. The chain joins TRBV29-1 to TRBJ1-2; D is possibly TRBD1 (5 bases). V was cut by 2 bases and J by 3 bases, with 13 bases left in between. The CDR3 runs to 14 residues. CDR1 is SQVTM, CDR2 ANQGSEA, per germline. CDR3 protein: CSVETGPGYYGYTF. The DNA for the CDR3 is TGCAGCGTTGAAACGGGGCCGGGATACTATGGCTACACCTTC.

This chain connects TRBV10-3 to TRBJ2-7, with 8 bases aligning to TRBD1. The CDR3 sequence is 13 residues long. The J segment lost 2 bases and the V segment lost 9 bases, leaving 6 bases of the junction unmatched. Germline V lookup: CDR1 ENHRY, CDR2 SYGVKD. The CDR3 DNA reads TGTGCCATAGGTAACAGGGGGACCTACGAGCAGTACTTC. This translates into CAIGNRGTYEQYF.